This T cell receptor beta chain originates from a study of blood T cell repertoires in COVID-19. With 0 bases removed from V and 6 bases from J, the gap between germline ends came to 18 bases. CDR1 MNHEY and CDR2 SVGEGT come from the germline V gene. The CDR3 runs 17 residues. Sequencing was performed with immunoSEQ multiplex PCR; in TCRdb, only in-frame clones are kept and a portion is missing. The table has over 100,000 clones, 75% to 95% seen once. The chain recombines TRBV6-2 or TRBV6-3 with TRBJ2-1, with D tentatively TRBD2 (5 bases). Sequencing was done on a sample of peripheral blood. The receptor's source is a human donor in a cohort sampled during active COVID-19. For the CDR3, the DNA is TGTGCCAGCAGTTACTCAGTCGGTCTAACTAGTCCCAATGAGCAGTTCTTC. It yields the protein CASSYSVGLTSPNEQFF.